This T cell receptor beta chain was identified during a study of blood T cell repertoires in COVID-19. This CDR3 contains 16 residues. Trimming removed 10 bases at V and 4 bases at J, with 25 bases between. TCRdb's copy holds only in-frame clones and misses some; the assay was immunoSEQ multiplex PCR. This table holds 540,000 or so clones, roughly nine tenths found once. The TCR was taken from a woman aged 45-65 years with COVID-19, enrolled during active disease. The chain employs TRBV23-1 and TRBJ1-2, with unresolved D. TRBV23-1 is filed as an ORF, its function uncertain. The sequenced sample was peripheral blood. CDR3 nucleotides: TGCGCCAACAAATTCTACCCCCTCAAACAGACCTATGGCTACACCTTC. This gives the protein CANKFYPLKQTYGYTF.